This T cell receptor (beta chain) was identified during a study of spatial heterogeneity in lung cancer. Findings and caveats of the study: Ubiquitous expanded tumor TCRs appeared in blood more at resection than follow-up.

With V trimmed by 4 bases and J by 6 bases, 13 bases remained unmatched. The CDR3 consists of 16 residues. Germline-derived CDR1 and CDR2 are SGHNT and YENEEA. In TCRdb, the 5' RACE reads were re-called with MiXCR into one record per CDR3 protein. The sample yields around 6,700 distinct CDR3 sequences, around 7% seen once. This clonotype has a count of ten or more. Antigen: not known. Sample time point: sample taken at primary tumor resection. Whole RNA came from tumor, nontumor lung or frozen PBMC and was sequenced without being sorted. The origin of this receptor is a male donor with early-stage non-small cell lung cancer. The specimen was PBMCs, collected at surgery. J is TRBJ2-3 and V is TRBV11-3; 7 bases match TRBD2. The CDR3 here is CASSSRSGLGRDTQYF. DNA of the CDR3: TGTGCCAGCAGCTCCCGTTCCGGACTAGGCCGTGATACGCAGTATTTT.